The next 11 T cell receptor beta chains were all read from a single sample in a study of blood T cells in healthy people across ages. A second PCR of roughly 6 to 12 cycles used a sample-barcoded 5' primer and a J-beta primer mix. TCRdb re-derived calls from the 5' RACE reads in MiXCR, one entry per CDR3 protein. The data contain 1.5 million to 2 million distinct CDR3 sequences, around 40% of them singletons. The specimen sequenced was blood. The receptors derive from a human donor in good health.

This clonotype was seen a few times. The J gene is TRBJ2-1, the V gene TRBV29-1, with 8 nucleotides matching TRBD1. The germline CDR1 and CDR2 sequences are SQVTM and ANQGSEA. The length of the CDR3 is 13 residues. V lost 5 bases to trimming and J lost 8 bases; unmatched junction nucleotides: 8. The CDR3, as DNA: TGCAGCGTTCCCAGGGGGCGGGTCGATGAGCAGTTCTTC. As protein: CSVPRGRVDEQFF.

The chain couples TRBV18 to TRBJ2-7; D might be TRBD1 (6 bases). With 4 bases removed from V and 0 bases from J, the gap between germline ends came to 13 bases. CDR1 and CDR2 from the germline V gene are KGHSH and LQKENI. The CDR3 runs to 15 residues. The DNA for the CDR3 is TGTGCCAGCTCACTGGCACAGGGTCTCTCCTACGAGCAGTACTTC. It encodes CASSLAQGLSYEQYF.

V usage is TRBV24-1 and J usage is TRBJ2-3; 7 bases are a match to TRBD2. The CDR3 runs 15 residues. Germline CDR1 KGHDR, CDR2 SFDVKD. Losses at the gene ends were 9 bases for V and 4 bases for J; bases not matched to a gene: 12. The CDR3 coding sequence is TGTGCCACCGGGCGCCGCGGGGGTAGCGCAGATACGCAGTATTTT. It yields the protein CATGRRGGSADTQYF.

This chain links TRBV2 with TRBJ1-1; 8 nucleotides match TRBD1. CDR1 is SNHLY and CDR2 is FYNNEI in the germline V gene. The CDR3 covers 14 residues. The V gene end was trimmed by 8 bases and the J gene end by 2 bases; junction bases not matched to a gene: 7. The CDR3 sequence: CASPPTGDNTEAFF. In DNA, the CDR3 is TGTGCCAGCCCTCCGACAGGGGATAACACTGAAGCTTTCTTT.

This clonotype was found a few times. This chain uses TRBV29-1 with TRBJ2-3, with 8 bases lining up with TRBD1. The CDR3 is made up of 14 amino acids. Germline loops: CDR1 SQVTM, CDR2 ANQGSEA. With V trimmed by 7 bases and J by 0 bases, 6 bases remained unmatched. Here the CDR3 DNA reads TGCAGCGACAAACAGGGGGAAAGCACAGATACGCAGTATTTT. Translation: CSDKQGESTDTQYF.

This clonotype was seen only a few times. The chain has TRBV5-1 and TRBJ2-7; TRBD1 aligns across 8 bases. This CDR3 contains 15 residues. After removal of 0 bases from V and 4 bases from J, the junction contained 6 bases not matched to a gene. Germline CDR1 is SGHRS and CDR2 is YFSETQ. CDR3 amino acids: CASSLDRTGLYEQYF. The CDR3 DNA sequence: TGCGCCAGCAGCTTGGACCGGACAGGGTTATACGAGCAGTACTTC.

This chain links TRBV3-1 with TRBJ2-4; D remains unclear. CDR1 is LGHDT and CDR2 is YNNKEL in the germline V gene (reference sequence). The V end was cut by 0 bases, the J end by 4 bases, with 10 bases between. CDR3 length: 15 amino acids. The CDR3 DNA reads TGTGCCAGCAGCCAAGATGTTCTACTAAAAAACATTCAGTACTTC. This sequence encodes CASSQDVLLKNIQYF. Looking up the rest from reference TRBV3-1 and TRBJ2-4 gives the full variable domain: DTAVSQTPKYLVTQMGNDKSIKCEQNLGHDTMYWYKQDSKKFLKIMFSYNNKELIINETVPNRFSPKSPDKAHLNLHINSLELGDSAVYFCASSQDVLLKNIQYFGAGTRLSVL.

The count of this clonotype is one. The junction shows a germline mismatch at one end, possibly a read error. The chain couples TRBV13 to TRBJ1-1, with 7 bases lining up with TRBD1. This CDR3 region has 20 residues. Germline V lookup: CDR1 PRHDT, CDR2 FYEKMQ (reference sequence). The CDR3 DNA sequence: TGTGCCCGCAGCTTAAGGGGGGTAGGGGGCACGGCCCTTGACGGCACTGAGGCTTTCTTT. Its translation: CARSLRGVGGTALDGTEAFF.

This CDR3 is CASSRDRPQTGYTF. CDR3 nucleotides: TGTGCCAGCAGCCGGGACAGGCCCCAGACAGGCTACACCTTC. The V gene is TRBV7-2, the J gene TRBJ1-2; 8 bases align to TRBD1. Germline V gene sequence: CDR1 SGHTA, CDR2 FQGNSA. This CDR3 contains 14 residues. The ends lost 5 bases at V and 8 bases at J; junction bases unmatched: 10.

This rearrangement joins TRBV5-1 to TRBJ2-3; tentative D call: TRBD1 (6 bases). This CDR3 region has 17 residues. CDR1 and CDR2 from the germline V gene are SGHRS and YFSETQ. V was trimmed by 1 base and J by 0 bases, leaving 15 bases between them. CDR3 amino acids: CASSLTLRGFSTDTQYF. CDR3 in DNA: TGCGCCAGCAGCTTGACGTTAAGGGGGTTCAGCACAGATACGCAGTATTTT.

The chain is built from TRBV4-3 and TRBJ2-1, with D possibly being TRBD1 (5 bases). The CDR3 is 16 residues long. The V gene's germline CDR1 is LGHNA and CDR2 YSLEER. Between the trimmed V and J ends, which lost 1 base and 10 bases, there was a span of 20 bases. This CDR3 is CASSQVLGSGIGEQFF. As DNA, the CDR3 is TGCGCCAGCAGCCAAGTTTTGGGGTCAGGGATAGGGGAGCAGTTCTTC.